This entry lists 2 T cell receptor beta chains sequenced from one sample in a study of sequential checkpoint blockade in melanoma. Profiling relied on immunoSEQ multiplex PCR, and the TCRdb table lists in-frame clones only, not all of them. The data contain roughly 12,000 clones, around 67% of them singletons. Indicated treatment: randomized to nivolumab then ipilimumab (arm A) or the reverse (arm B). This sample comprised CD8+ T cells sorted from blood (inferred from file names), obtained from a patient given nivolumab and ipilimumab in sequence. The receptors derive from a human donor with melanoma.

This rearrangement joins TRBV7-2 to TRBJ1-6; D gene unclear. Germline V gives CDR1 SGHTA, CDR2 FQGNSA. The length of the CDR3 is 15 residues. The V end was cut by 3 bases, the J end by 7 bases, with 13 bases between. In DNA, the CDR3 is TGTGCCAGCAGCTTTCTGGAGCGACGAAATTCACCCCTCCACTTT. It is translated as CASSFLERRNSPLHF.

V gene TRBV7-9 combines with J gene TRBJ2-2; 8 bases agree with TRBD1. V trimming: 1 base; J trimming: 6 bases; junction bases outside the gene matches: 7. Germline values: CDR1 SEHNR, CDR2 FQNEAQ (reference sequence). This CDR3 contains 16 residues. CDR3 DNA: TGTGCCAGCAGCTTAGTTTTAGGACAGGGTGCCGGGGAGCTGTTTTTT. Protein sequence: CASSLVLGQGAGELFF.